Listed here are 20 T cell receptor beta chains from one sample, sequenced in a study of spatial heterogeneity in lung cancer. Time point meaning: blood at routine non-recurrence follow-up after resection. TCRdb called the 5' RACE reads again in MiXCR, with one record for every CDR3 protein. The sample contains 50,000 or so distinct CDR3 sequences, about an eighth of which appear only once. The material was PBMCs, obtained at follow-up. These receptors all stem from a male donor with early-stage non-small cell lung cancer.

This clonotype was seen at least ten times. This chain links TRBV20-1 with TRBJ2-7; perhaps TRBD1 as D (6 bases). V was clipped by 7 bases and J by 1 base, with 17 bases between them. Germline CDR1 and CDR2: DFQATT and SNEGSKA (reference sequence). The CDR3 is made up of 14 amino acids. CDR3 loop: CSVGDQGLSYEQYF. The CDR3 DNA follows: TGCAGTGTTGGAGATCAGGGGTTATCCTACGAGCAGTACTTC.

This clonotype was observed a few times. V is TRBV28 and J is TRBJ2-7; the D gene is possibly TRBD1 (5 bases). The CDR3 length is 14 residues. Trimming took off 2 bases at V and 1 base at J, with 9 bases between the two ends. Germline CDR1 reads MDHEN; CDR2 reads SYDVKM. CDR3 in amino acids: CASSLRGASYEQYF. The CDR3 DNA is TGTGCCAGCAGTTTAAGGGGCGCATCCTACGAGCAGTACTTC. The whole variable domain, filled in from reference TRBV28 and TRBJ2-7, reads DVKVTQSSRYLVKRTGEKVFLECVQDMDHENMFWYRQDPGLGLRLIYFSYDVKMKEKGDIPEGYSVSREKKERFSLILESASTNQTSMYLCASSLRGASYEQYFGPGTRLTVT.

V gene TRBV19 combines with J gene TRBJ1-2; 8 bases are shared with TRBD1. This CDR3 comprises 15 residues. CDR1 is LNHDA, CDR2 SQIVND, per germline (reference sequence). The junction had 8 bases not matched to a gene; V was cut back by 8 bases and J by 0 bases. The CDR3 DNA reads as TGTGCCAGTGGGCAACAGGGGGAGGCTAACTATGGCTACACCTTC. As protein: CASGQQGEANYGYTF.

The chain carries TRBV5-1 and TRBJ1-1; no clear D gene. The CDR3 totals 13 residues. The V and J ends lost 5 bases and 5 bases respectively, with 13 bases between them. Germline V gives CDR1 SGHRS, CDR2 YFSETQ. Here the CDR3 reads CASSPQIQTEAFF. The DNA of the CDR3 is TGCGCCAGCAGTCCGCAAATCCAGACTGAAGCTTTCTTT.

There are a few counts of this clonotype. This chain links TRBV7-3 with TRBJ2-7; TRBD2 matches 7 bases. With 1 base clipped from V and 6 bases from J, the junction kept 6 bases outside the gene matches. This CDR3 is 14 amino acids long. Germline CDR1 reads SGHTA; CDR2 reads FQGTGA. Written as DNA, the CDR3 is TGTGCCAGCAGCTTAAGGGAGGGCCAGTTCGAGCAGTACTTC. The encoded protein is CASSLREGQFEQYF.

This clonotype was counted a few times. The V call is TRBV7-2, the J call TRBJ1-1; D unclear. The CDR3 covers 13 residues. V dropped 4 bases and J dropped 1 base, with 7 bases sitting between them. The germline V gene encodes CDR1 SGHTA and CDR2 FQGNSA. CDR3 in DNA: TGTGCCAGCAGCTCCGAATGGAACACTGAAGCTTTCTTT. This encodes CASSSEWNTEAFF.

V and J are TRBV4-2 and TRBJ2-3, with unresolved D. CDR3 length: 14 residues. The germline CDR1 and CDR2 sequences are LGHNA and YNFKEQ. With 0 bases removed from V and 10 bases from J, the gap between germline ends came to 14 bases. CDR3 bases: TGTGCCAGCAGCCAAGATCTAACTACTCCCGCGCAGTATTTT. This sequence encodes CASSQDLTTPAQYF.

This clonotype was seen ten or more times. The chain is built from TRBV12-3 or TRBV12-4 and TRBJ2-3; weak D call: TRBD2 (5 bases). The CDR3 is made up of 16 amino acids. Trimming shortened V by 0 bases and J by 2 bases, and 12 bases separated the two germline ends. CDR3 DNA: TGTGCCAGCAGTTTAGCGCTGCTAGCCTCCACAGATACGCAGTATTTT. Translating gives CASSLALLASTDTQYF.

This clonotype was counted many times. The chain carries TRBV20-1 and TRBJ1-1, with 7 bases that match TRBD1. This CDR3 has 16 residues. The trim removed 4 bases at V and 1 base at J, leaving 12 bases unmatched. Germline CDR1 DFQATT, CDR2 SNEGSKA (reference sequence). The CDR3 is CSATKSDRPTNTEAFF. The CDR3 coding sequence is TGCAGTGCTACGAAGTCGGACAGGCCCACGAACACTGAAGCTTTCTTT.

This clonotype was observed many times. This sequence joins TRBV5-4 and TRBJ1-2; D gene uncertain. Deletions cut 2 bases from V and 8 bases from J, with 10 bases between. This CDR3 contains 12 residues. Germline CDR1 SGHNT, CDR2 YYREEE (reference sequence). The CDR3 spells CASSFTTRGYTF. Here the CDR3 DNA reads TGTGCCAGCAGCTTTACTACGAGGGGCTACACCTTC.

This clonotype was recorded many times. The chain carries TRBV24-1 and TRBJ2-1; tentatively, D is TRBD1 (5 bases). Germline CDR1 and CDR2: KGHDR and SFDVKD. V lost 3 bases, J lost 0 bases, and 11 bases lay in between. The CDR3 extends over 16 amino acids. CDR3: CATSDLTENSYNEQFF. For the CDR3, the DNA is TGTGCCACCAGTGATCTGACAGAGAACTCCTACAATGAGCAGTTCTTC.

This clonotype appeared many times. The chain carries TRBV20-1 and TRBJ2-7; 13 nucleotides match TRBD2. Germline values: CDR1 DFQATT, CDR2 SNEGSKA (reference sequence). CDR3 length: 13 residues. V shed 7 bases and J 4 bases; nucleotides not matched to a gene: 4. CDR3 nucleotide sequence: TGCAGTGTGGGACTAGCGGGGCGGTACGAGCAGTACTTC. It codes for CSVGLAGRYEQYF.

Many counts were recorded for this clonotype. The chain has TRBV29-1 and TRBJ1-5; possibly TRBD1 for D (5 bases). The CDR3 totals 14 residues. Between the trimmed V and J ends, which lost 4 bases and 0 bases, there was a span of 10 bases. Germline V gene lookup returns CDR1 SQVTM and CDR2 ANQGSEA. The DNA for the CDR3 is TGCAGCGTTGTTGAAGGGGATAGCAATCAGCCCCAGCATTTT. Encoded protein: CSVVEGDSNQPQHF.

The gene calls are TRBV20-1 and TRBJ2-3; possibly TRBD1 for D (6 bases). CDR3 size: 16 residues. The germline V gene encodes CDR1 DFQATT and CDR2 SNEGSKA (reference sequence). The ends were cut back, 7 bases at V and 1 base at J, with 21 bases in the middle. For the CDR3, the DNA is TGCAGTGTTAGGACAGCGAACGAGGGGCGCACAGATACGCAGTATTTT. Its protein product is CSVRTANEGRTDTQYF.

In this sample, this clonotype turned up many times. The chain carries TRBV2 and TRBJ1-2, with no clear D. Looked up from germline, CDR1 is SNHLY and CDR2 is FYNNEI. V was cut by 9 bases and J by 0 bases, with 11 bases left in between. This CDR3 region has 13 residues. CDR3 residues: CARTFSANYGYTF. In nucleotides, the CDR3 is TGTGCCAGAACGTTCTCAGCTAACTATGGCTACACCTTC.

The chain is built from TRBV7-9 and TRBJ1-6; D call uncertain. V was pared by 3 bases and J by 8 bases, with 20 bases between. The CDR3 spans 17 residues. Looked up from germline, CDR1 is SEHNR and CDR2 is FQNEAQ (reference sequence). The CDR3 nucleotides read TGTGCCAGCAGCTTGACCCCGCCGAGGGATTGGGATTCACCCCTCCACTTT. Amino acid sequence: CASSLTPPRDWDSPLHF.

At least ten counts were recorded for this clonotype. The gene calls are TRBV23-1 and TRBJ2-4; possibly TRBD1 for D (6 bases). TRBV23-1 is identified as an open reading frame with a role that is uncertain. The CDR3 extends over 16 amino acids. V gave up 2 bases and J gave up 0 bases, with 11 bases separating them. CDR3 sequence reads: CASSQLDRLAKNIQYF. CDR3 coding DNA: TGCGCCAGCAGTCAACTCGACAGGCTAGCCAAAAACATTCAGTACTTC.

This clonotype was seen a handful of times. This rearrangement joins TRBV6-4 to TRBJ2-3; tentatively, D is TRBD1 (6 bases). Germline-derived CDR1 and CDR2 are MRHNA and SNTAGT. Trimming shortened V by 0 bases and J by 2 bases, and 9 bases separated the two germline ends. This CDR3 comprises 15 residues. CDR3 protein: CASSDSGHHTDTQYF. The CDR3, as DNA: TGTGCCAGCAGTGACTCGGGACACCACACAGATACGCAGTATTTT.

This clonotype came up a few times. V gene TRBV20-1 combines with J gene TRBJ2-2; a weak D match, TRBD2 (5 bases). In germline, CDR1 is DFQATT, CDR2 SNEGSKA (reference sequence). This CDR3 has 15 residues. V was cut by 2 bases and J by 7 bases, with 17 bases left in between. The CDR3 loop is CSARRTPSIGGELFF. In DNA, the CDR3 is TGCAGTGCTAGAAGGACGCCTAGCATCGGCGGGGAGCTGTTTTTT.

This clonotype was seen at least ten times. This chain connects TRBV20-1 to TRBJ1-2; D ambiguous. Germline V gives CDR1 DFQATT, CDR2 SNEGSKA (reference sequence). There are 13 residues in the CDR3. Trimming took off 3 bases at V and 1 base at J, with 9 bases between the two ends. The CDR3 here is CSASLLLNYGYTF. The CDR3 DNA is TGCAGTGCTAGTCTTCTACTTAACTATGGCTACACCTTC.